Reported below is one TCR beta chain. This clone appeared a few times. There is no known antigen for this receptor. Within one base of it there is no much larger clone, and no base qualities were kept. The source of the sample is a study of blood T cell repertoires in COVID-19 (dated by TCRdb to the early 2020s). Describing the broader study: Samples from collaborators originated in the United States, Italy and Spain and spanned both the acute and convalescent phases of COVID-19. The prospective study material was composed of cDNA or gDNA derived from T cells, B-cell-depleted T cells, or PBMCs. Subjects who had been exposed to COVID-19, were actively infected with it, or had recovered from it provided the deeply sampled blood TCRbeta repertoires that made up the dataset. The repertoires were released in a freely available public database meant as a resource for research on the immune response to SARS-CoV-2. The samples were drawn from the first 160 participants of the ongoing ImmuneRACE study and from 1,200 or so subjects provided by 6 global collaborators. Nearly every sample came with metadata listing a de-identified subject ID, COVID-19 status, age in years and sex. HLA class I and class II types, where available, came from metadata supplied by the sample provider rather than from assay-based typing.

Including the terminal cysteine and phenylalanine, the CDR3 comprises 15 residues. Only the CDR3 part of the read is kept: 45 bases, read in frame from the first base. The germline V gene provides CDR1 SGHRS and CDR2 YFSETQ. Between the V and J ends, shortened by 4 bases and 3 bases respectively, the junction contains 17 bases. Overall results and qualifications from the work: The amount of clinical and demographic metadata varied by source and participant and was provided uncurated.

The immunoSEQ Assay, a bias-controlled multiplex PCR, was used to amplify TCRbeta CDR3 regions from genomic DNA. The published analysis was carried out like this. Nucleated cell counts per sample were estimated from amplification of reference gene primers within the assay. To quantify the absolute abundance of each unique TCRbeta CDR3 rearrangement, sequence reads were collapsed and filtered. For each sample, productive Simpson clonality was calculated as the square root of Simpson's diversity index over productive rearrangements. TCRdb limited this immuneACCESS table to in-frame rearrangements with V and J called. A share of clones is missing; checked studies link under half to unresolved V genes, and the rest is unexplained. The V and J calls and clone size are taken from that table; D and trimming were inferred from the DNA. Within this sample are some 56,000 clones, with 65% to 85% of them counted one time only. Of the sample, more than 7% is held by the ten largest clones.

Each collaborating institution followed its own protocols to collect whole blood in K2EDTA tubes. For TCRbeta analysis, collaborators shipped samples in one of three forms: frozen whole blood, isolated PBMCs, or DNA extracted from either of those sample types. This TCR was sampled from a man aged 55 to 69 with acute or convalescent COVID-19. The sample comprised peripheral blood. The sequence links TRBV5-1 to TRBJ2-7, with a weak D call of TRBD1 (6 bases match). This receptor carries the CDR3 CASSTPLQGNYEQYF. The base sequence is TGCGCCAGCAGCACGCCCTTACAGGGAAACTACGAGCAGTACTTC.